This is a list of T cell receptor beta chains from one sample in a study of T-cell reconstitution after alpha-beta-depleted transplantation in children. Using its own MiXCR run on the PCR reads, TCRdb lists one record per CDR3 protein. The table shows around 200,000 distinct CDR3 sequences, with approximately 9.5% occurring only once. Specimen: PBMCs from the stem cell graft donor, collected from the stem cell graft. The receptors come from a human donor who donated a stem cell graft to a child with acute lymphoblastic leukemia. Each CDR3 is given with its conserved first and last residue. Fields, in order: V gene, D gene, clone size, J gene, CDR3 protein, CDR3 DNA. D genes are given only for firm matches. Clone sizes are given selectively: once, few, many, or a class where the clone is expanded.

v_call: TRBV5-1; d_call: NA; clone_size: NA; j_call: TRBJ2-7; cdr3_aa: CASSFGSAAYEQYF; cdr3_nt: TGCGCCAGCAGCTTCGGCAGCGCAGCCTACGAGCAGTACTTC
v_call: TRBV6-5; d_call: NA; clone_size: many; j_call: TRBJ1-4; cdr3_aa: CASSYGGRGEKLFF; cdr3_nt: TGTGCCAGCAGTTACGGAGGTCGGGGTGAAAAACTGTTTTTT
v_call: TRBV7-9; d_call: NA; clone_size: NA; j_call: TRBJ2-1; cdr3_aa: CASSFRGAYNEQFF; cdr3_nt: TGTGCCAGCAGCTTCCGGGGGGCATACAATGAGCAGTTCTTC
v_call: TRBV28; d_call: NA; clone_size: NA; j_call: TRBJ2-7; cdr3_aa: CAMSPDSRISYEQYF; cdr3_nt: TGTGCCATGAGCCCGGACTCAAGGATCAGCTACGAGCAGTACTTC
v_call: TRBV6-5; d_call: TRBD1; clone_size: NA; j_call: TRBJ1-1; cdr3_aa: CASSLTGKRTEAFF; cdr3_nt: TGTGCCAGCAGTTTGACAGGGAAGCGGACTGAAGCTTTCTTT
v_call: TRBV5-1; d_call: NA; clone_size: few; j_call: TRBJ2-5; cdr3_aa: CASSLGPGTQGETQYF; cdr3_nt: TGCGCCAGCAGCTTGGGGCCCGGGACCCAAGGGGAGACCCAGTACTTC
v_call: TRBV29-1; d_call: NA; clone_size: many; j_call: TRBJ1-1; cdr3_aa: CSGGKANTEAFF; cdr3_nt: TGCAGCGGCGGGAAAGCGAACACTGAAGCTTTCTTT
v_call: TRBV5-1; d_call: NA; clone_size: NA; j_call: TRBJ1-6; cdr3_aa: CASSLGGENSPLHF; cdr3_nt: TGCGCCAGCAGCTTGGGGGGGGAGAATTCACCCCTCCACTTT
v_call: TRBV12-3/TRBV12-4; d_call: NA; clone_size: few; j_call: TRBJ1-5; cdr3_aa: CASSIQQGDGNQPQHF; cdr3_nt: TGTGCCAGCAGTATACAACAGGGTGATGGCAATCAGCCCCAGCATTTT
v_call: TRBV5-1; d_call: NA; clone_size: NA; j_call: TRBJ2-3; cdr3_aa: CASSLSQGPGTDTQYF; cdr3_nt: TGCGCCAGCAGCTTATCTCAGGGCCCGGGGACAGATACGCAGTATTTT
v_call: TRBV29-1; d_call: NA; clone_size: many; j_call: TRBJ2-1; cdr3_aa: CSVGLQGGEQFF; cdr3_nt: TGCAGCGTTGGGCTGCAAGGCGGAGAGCAGTTCTTC
v_call: TRBV10-3; d_call: TRBD1; clone_size: NA; j_call: TRBJ2-7; cdr3_aa: CAIRALGQGLEEQYF; cdr3_nt: TGTGCCATCAGGGCTCTGGGACAGGGGTTGGAAGAGCAGTACTTC
v_call: TRBV7-8; d_call: NA; clone_size: few; j_call: TRBJ2-3; cdr3_aa: CASRLGGDTQYF; cdr3_nt: TGTGCCAGCAGGCTCGGGGGCGATACGCAGTATTTT
v_call: TRBV14; d_call: NA; clone_size: NA; j_call: TRBJ1-1; cdr3_aa: CASSESRGGGTEAFF; cdr3_nt: TGTGCCAGCAGCGAATCCCGGGGTGGGGGTACTGAAGCTTTCTTT
v_call: TRBV4-1; d_call: TRBD1; clone_size: few; j_call: TRBJ2-2; cdr3_aa: CASSQETGTANTGELFF; cdr3_nt: TGCGCCAGCAGCCAAGAAACCGGGACAGCGAACACCGGGGAGCTGTTTTTT
v_call: TRBV5-1; d_call: NA; clone_size: many; j_call: TRBJ2-6; cdr3_aa: CASSLVGAGGARSGANVLTF; cdr3_nt: TGCGCCAGCAGCTTGGTAGGGGCGGGTGGTGCCCGCTCTGGGGCCAACGTCCTGACTTTC
v_call: TRBV27; d_call: NA; clone_size: few; j_call: TRBJ1-2; cdr3_aa: CASSLRGGASYGYTF; cdr3_nt: TGTGCCAGCAGTTTAAGGGGGGGGGCGAGCTATGGCTACACCTTC
v_call: TRBV3-1; d_call: TRBD2; clone_size: few; j_call: TRBJ2-7; cdr3_aa: CASSQEGTSGLFTYEQYF; cdr3_nt: TGTGCCAGCAGCCAAGAGGGGACTAGCGGGTTATTTACCTACGAGCAGTACTTC
v_call: TRBV7-2; d_call: NA; clone_size: few; j_call: TRBJ2-5; cdr3_aa: CASSLSGRAQETQYF; cdr3_nt: TGTGCCAGCAGCTTATCCGGACGGGCCCAAGAGACCCAGTACTTC